This TCR beta chain was found in a study of shared T cell receptors in the human thymus. This table comes from immunoSEQ multiplex PCR, and its TCRdb copy is limited to in-frame clones, with some not included. The table has about 660,000 clones, around 87% seen once; the top ten hold 0.0095% to 0.011%. The same data also contributed to another study, on human thymus T cells. This second study notes: Within thymic and blood repertoires, V and J gene usage appeared to be biased.

The TCR originated in a boy younger than two with a congenital heart defect. The sequenced sample was thymocytes.

CDR3 sequence reads: CASSLSTGGTGELFF. CDR3 coding DNA: TGTGCCAGCAGTTTAAGTACGGGGGGTACCGGGGAGCTGTTTTTT. The V and J genes are TRBV27 and TRBJ2-2; 7 bases align to TRBD2. Germline V lookup: CDR1 MNHEY, CDR2 SMNVEV (reference sequence). Losses at the gene ends were 2 bases for V and 5 bases for J; bases not matched to a gene: 5. This CDR3 is 15 amino acids long.